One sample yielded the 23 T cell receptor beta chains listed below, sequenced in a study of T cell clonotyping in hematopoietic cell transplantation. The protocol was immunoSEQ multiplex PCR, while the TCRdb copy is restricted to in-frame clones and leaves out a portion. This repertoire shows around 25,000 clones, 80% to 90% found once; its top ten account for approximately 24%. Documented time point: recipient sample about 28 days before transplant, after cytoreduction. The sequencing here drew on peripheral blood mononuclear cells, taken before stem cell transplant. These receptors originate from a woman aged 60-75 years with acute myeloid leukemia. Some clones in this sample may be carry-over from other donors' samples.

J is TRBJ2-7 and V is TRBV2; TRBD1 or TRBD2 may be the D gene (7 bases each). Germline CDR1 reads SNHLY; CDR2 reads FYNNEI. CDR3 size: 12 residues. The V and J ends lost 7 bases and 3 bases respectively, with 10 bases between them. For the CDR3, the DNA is TGTGCCAGCACAGGGGGGGGCTACGAGCAGTACTTC. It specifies CASTGGGYEQYF.

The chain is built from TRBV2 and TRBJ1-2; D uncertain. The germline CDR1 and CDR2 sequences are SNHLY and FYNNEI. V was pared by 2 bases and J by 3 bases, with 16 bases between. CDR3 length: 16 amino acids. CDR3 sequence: CASSEPGSGGDYGYTF. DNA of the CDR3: TGTGCCAGCAGTGAACCGGGTTCGGGAGGCGACTATGGCTACACCTTC.

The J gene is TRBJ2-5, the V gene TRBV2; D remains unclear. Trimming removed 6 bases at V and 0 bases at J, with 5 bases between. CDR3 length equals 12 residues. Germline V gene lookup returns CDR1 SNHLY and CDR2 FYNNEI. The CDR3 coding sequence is TGTGCCAGCAGGTGGTACCAAGAGACCCAGTACTTC. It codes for CASRWYQETQYF.

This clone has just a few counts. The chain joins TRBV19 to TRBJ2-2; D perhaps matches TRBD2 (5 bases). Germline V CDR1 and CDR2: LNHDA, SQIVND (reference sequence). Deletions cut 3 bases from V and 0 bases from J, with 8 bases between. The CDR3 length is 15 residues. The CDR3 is CASSIRRANTGELFF. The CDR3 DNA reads TGTGCCAGTAGTATCAGGCGGGCGAACACCGGGGAGCTGTTTTTT.

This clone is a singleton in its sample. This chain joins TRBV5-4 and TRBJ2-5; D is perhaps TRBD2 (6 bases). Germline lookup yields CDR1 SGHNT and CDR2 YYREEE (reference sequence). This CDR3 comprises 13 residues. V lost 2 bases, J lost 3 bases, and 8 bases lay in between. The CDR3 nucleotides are TGTGCCAGCAGCTTTCCGGGGGAAGAGACCCAGTACTTC. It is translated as CASSFPGEETQYF.

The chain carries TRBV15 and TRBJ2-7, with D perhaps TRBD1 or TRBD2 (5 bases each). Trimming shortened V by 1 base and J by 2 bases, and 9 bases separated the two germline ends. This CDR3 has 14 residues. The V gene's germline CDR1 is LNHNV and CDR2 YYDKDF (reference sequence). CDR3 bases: TGTGCCACCAGCAGAGCGGGGACCCCCTACGAGCAGTACTTC. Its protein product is CATSRAGTPYEQYF.

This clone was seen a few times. Here the CDR3 reads CASSEARTSRGEQFF. The CDR3 nucleotides read TGTGCCAGCAGTGAAGCCCGGACTAGTAGAGGGGAGCAGTTCTTC. V and J are TRBV2 and TRBJ2-1; 7 nucleotides line up with TRBD2. In germline, CDR1 is SNHLY, CDR2 FYNNEI. Trimming took 0 bases from V and 10 from J; bases not matched to a gene: 9. CDR3 length equals 15 residues.

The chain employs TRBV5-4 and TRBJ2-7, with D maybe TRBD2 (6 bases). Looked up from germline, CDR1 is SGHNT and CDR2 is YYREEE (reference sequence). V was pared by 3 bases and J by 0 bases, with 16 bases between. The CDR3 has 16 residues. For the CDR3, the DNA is TGTGCCAGCAGCTCCGGAAAGACTAGATTCTCCTACGAGCAGTACTTC. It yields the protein CASSSGKTRFSYEQYF. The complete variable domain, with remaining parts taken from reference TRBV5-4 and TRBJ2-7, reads ETGVTQSPTHLIKTRGQQVTLRCSSQSGHNTVSWYQQALGQGPQFIFQYYREEENGRGNFPPRFSGLQFPNYSSELNVNALELDDSALYLCASSSGKTRFSYEQYFGPGTRLTVT.

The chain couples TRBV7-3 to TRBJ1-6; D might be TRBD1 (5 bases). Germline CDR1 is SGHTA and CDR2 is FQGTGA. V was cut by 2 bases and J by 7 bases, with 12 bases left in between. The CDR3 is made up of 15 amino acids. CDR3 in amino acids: CASSLAQGLNSPLHF. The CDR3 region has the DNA TGTGCCAGCAGCTTAGCGCAGGGTTTGAATTCACCCCTCCACTTT. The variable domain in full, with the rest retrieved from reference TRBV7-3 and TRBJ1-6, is GAGVSQTPSNKVTEKGKYVELRCDPISGHTALYWYRQSLGQGPEFLIYFQGTGAADDSGLPNDRFFAVRPEGSVSTLKIQRTERGDSAVYLCASSLAQGLNSPLHFGNGTRLTVT.

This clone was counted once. The CDR3 here is CASSSTGLPMNEQFF. DNA of the CDR3: TGTGCCAGCAGCTCTACCGGACTCCCCATGAATGAGCAGTTCTTC. The rearrangement links TRBV7-3 to TRBJ2-1, with D possibly TRBD2 on 5 matching bases. V gave up 4 bases and J gave up 7 bases, with 17 bases separating them. The germline gives CDR1 SGHTA, CDR2 FQGTGA. The CDR3 is made up of 15 amino acids.

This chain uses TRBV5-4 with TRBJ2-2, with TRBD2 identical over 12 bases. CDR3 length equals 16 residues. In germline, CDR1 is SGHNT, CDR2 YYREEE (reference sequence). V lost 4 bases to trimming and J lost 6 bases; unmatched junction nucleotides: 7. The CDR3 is CASSAASGRVAGELFF. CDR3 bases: TGTGCCAGCAGCGCAGCTAGCGGGAGGGTGGCCGGGGAGCTGTTTTTT.

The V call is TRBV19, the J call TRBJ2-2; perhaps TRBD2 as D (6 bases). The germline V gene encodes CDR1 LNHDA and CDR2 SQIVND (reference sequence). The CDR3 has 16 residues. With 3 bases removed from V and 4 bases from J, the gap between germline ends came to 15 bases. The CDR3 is CASSIPGLRFTGELFF. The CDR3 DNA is TGTGCCAGTAGTATCCCGGGACTCCGTTTCACCGGGGAGCTGTTTTTT.

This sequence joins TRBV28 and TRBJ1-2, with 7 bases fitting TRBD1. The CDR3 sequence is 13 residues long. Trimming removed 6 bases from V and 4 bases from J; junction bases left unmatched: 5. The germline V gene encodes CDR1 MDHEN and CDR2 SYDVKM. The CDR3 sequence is CASSPQGSYGYTF. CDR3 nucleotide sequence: TGTGCCAGCAGCCCACAGGGGAGCTATGGCTACACCTTC.

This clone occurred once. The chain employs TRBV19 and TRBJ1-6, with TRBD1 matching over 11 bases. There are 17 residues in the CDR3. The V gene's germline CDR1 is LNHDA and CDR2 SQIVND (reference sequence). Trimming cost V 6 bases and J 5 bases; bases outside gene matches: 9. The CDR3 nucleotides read TGTGCCAGTAGGTTCGGACAGGGGGCACGGAATAATTCACCCCTCCACTTT. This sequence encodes CASRFGQGARNNSPLHF.

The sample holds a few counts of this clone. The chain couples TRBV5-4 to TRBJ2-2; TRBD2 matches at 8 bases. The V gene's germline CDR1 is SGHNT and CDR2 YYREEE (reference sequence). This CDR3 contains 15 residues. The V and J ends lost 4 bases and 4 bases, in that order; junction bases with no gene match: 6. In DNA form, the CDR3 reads TGTGCCAGCAGCCTCGGGGGGGCAACCACCGGGGAGCTGTTTTTT. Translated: CASSLGGATTGELFF.

Here the CDR3 reads CASSETTGGGQPQHF. The CDR3 DNA follows: TGTGCCAGCAGTGAAACCACAGGGGGCGGACAGCCCCAGCATTTT. This rearrangement joins TRBV2 to TRBJ1-5; 9 nucleotides match TRBD1. The CDR3 is 15 amino acids. Germline V gives CDR1 SNHLY, CDR2 FYNNEI. V gave up 2 bases and J gave up 7 bases; unmatched junction bases: 6.

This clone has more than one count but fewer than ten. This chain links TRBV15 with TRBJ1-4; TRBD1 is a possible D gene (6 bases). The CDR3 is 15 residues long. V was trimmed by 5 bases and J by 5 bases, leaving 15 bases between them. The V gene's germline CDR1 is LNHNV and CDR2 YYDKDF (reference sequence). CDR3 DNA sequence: TGTGCCACCAGCCGGAGCAGGGGACCGAATGAAAAACTGTTTTTT. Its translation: CATSRSRGPNEKLFF.

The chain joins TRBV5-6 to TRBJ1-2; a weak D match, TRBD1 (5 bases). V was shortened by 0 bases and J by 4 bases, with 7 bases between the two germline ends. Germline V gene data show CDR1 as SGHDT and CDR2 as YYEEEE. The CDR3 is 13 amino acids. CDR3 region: CASSLGGIYGYTF. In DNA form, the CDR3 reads TGTGCCAGCAGCTTGGGGGGGATCTATGGCTACACCTTC.

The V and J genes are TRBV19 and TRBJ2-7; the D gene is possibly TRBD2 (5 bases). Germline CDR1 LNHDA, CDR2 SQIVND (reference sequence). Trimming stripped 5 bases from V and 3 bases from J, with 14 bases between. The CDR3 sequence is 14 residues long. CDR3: CASSVLGRNYEQYF. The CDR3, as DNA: TGTGCCAGTAGTGTGCTTGGGAGAAACTACGAGCAGTACTTC. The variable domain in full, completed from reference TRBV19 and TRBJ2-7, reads DGGITQSPKYLFRKEGQNVTLSCEQNLNHDAMYWYRQDPGQGLRLIYYSQIVNDFQKGDIAEGYSVSREKKESFPLTVTSAQKNPTAFYLCASSVLGRNYEQYFGPGTRLTVT.

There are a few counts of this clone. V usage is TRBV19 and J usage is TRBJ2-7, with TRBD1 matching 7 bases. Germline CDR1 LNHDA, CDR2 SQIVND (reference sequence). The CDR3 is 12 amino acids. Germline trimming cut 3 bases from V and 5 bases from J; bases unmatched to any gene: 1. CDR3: CASSIDRDEQYF. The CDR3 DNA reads TGTGCCAGTAGTATCGACAGGGACGAGCAGTACTTC.

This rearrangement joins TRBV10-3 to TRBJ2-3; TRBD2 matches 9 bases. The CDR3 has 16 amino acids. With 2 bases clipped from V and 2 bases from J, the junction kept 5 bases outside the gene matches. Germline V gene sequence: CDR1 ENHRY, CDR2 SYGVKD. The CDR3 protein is CAISEGPSGITDTQYF. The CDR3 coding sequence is TGTGCCATCAGTGAGGGACCTAGCGGGATCACAGATACGCAGTATTTT.

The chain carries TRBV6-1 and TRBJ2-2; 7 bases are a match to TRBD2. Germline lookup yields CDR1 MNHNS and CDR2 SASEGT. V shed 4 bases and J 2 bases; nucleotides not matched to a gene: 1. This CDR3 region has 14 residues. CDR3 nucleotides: TGTGCCAGCAGTGCGGGACTAAACACCGGGGAGCTGTTTTTT. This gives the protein CASSAGLNTGELFF.

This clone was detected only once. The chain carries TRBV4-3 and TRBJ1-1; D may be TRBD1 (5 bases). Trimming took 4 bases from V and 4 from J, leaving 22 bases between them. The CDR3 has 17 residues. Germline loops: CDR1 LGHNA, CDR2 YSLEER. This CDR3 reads CASSPARLGVTGTEAFF. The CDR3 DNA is TGCGCCAGCAGCCCCGCCCGTTTGGGGGTAACGGGCACTGAAGCTTTCTTT.